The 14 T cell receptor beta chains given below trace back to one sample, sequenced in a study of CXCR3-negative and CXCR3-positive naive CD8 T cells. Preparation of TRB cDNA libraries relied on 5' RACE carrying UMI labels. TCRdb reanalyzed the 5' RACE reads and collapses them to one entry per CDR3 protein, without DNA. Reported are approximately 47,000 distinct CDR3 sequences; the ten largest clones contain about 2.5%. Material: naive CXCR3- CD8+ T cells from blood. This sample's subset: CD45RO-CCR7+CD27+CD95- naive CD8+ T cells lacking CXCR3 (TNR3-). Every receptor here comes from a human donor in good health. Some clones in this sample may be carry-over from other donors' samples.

The CDR3 region is CASSQGGEQHF. This rearrangement joins TRBV12-3 or TRBV12-4 to TRBJ2-7. The CDR3 extends over 11 amino acids.

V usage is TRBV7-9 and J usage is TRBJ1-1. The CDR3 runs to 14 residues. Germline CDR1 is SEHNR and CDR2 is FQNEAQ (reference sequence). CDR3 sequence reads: CASSTGGDHTEAFF.

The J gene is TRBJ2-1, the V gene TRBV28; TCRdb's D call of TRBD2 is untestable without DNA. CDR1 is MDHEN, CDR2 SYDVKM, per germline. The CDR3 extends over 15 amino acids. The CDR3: CASSSLAGGTREQFF.

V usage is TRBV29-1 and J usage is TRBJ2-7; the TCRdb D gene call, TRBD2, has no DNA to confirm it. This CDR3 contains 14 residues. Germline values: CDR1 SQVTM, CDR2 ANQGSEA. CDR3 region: CSVAAGGLSYEQYF.

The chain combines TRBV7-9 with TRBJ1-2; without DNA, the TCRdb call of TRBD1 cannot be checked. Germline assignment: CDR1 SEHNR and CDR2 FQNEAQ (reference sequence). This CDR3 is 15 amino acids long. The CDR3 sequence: CASSFPGGQEYGYTF.

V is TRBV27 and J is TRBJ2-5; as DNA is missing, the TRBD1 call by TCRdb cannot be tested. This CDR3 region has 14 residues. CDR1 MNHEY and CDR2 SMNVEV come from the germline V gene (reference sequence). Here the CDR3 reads CASRYGGGAETQYF.

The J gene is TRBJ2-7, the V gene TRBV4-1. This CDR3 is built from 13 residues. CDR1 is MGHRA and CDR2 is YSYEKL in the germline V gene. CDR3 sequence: CASSQEHPSDLYF.

This chain's CDR3 is CSVDITSGNDEQFF. This rearrangement joins TRBV29-1 to TRBJ2-1; lacking DNA, the TRBD2 call made by TCRdb goes unchecked. This CDR3 is built from 14 residues. Germline CDR1 reads SQVTM; CDR2 reads ANQGSEA.

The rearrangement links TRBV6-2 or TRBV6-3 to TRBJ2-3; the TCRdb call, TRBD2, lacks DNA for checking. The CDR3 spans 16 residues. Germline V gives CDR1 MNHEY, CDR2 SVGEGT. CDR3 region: CASSPVLAPSTDTQYF.

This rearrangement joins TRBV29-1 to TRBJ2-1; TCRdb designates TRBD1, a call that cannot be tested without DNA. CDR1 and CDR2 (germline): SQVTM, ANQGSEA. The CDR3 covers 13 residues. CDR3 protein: CSVSGGIDNEQFF.

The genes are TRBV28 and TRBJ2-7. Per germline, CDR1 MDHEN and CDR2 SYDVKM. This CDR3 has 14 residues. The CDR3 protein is CASSFTVGSYEQYF.

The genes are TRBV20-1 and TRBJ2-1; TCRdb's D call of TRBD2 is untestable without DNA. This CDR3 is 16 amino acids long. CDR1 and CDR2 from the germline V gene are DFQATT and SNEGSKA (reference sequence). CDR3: CSARASGGPEYNEQFF.

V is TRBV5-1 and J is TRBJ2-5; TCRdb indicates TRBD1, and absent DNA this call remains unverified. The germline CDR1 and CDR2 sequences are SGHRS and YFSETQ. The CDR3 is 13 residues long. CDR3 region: CASSFGGPLDQYF. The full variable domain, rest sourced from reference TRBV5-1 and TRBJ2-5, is KAGVTQTPRYLIKTRGQQVTLSCSPISGHRSVSWYQQTPGQGLQFLFEYFSETQRNKGNFPGRFSGRQFSNSRSEMNVSTLELGDSALYLCASSFGGPLDQYFGPGTRLLVL.

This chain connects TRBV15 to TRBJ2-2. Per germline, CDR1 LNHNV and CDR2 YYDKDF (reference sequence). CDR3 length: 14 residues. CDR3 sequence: CATSRVYDTGELFF.